The sample holds a few counts of the clone carrying this TCR beta chain. No antigen is known for it. TCRdb redid the calling of the 5' RACE reads with MiXCR, one entry per CDR3 protein. The sample holds around 310,000 distinct CDR3 sequences, around 15% seen once. This sample stems from a study of T-cell memory formation after mild COVID-19. Study background: Largely, TCR clusters stayed within a single donor. Study results and limitations: CD4+ bias marked clones expanding day 15 to 37, unlike balanced contracting clones.

The CDR3 sequence is 15 residues long. Trimming took 6 bases from V and 3 from J, leaving 17 bases between them. This TCR came from a man aged 18 to 35 who had mild COVID-19 (a few samples of this study predate the infection). Cell type and time point are not known. Sequencing used PBMCs or a T cell subset sorted from them (not recorded which). The chain has TRBV12-3 or TRBV12-4 and TRBJ1-2; D unresolved. DNA of the CDR3: TGTGCCAGCAGCACGACTCAAAACTGGGACTATGGCTACACCTTC. Translating gives CASSTTQNWDYGYTF.